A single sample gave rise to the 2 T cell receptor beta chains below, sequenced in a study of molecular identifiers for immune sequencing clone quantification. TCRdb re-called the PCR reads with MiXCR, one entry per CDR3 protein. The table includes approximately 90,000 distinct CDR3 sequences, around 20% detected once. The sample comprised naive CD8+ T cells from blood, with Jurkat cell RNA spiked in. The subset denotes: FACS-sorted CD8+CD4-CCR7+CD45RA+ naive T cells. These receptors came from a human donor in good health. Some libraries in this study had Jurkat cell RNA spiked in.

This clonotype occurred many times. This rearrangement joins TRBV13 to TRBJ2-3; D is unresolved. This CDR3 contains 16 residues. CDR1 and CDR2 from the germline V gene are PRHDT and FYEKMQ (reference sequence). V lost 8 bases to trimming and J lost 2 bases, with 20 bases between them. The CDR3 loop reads CASSVGLVIDTDTQYF. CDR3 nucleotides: TGTGCCAGCTCCGTGGGTTTGGTGATAGACACAGATACGCAGTATTTT.

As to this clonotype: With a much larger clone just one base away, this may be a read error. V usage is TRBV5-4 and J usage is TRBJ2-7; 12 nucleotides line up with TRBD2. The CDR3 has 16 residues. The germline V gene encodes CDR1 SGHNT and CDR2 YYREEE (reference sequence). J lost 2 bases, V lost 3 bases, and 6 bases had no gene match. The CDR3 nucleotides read TGTGCCAGCAGCTCGGGACTAGCGGGCCACCCCTACGAGCAGTACTTC. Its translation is CASSSGLAGHPYEQYF.